The 9 T cell receptor beta chains below come from one sample, sequenced in a study of blood T cells in healthy people across ages. It was with a sample-barcoded 5' primer and a J-beta primer mix that a second PCR of about 6 to 11 cycles was run. Each CDR3 protein gets one entry after TCRdb re-called the 5' RACE reads with MiXCR. Here the sample spans more than 650,000 distinct CDR3 sequences, around 25% being singletons. The same sample was also studied in work on T cells of mothers and their children.

The sample consisted of blood. The receptor set was obtained from a boy younger than 18 in good health.

CDR3 sequence: CASSDGQGPNTGELFF. In DNA, the CDR3 is TGTGCCAGCAGCGACGGACAGGGTCCGAACACCGGGGAGCTGTTTTTT. The genes are TRBV7-9 and TRBJ2-2; 8 bases line up with TRBD1. The CDR3 covers 16 residues. Trimming took 5 bases from V and 0 from J; bases not matched to a gene: 5. From germline, CDR1 is SEHNR and CDR2 FQNEAQ (reference sequence).

The rearrangement links TRBV30 to TRBJ2-3; 8 bases line up with TRBD2. V lost 8 bases, J lost 4 bases, and 8 bases stayed unmatched. In germline, CDR1 is GTSNPN, CDR2 SVGIG (reference sequence). This CDR3 has 13 residues. The CDR3 region is CAGERGSADTQYF. CDR3 DNA sequence: TGTGCCGGAGAGCGGGGGAGTGCAGATACGCAGTATTTT. Together with reference TRBV30 and TRBJ2-3, the CDR3 gives the full variable domain: SQTIHQWPATLVQPVGSPLSLECTVEGTSNPNLYWYRQAAGRGLQLLFYSVGIGQISSEVPQNLSASRPQDRQFILSSKKLLLSDSGFYLCAGERGSADTQYFGPGTRLTVL.

The chain links TRBV11-2 to TRBJ2-1; TRBD2 agrees at 12 bases. There are 15 residues in the CDR3. Trimming removed 8 bases from V and 7 bases from J; junction bases left unmatched: 9. Germline values: CDR1 SGHAT, CDR2 FQNNGV. CDR3 coding DNA: TGTGCCAGCGGCAGGCTAGCGGGGGGGCAGAATGAGCAGTTCTTC. Translation gives CASGRLAGGQNEQFF. The full variable domain, with the rest looked up from reference TRBV11-2 and TRBJ2-1, is EAGVAQSPRYKIIEKRQSVAFWCNPISGHATLYWYQQILGQGPKLLIQFQNNGVVDDSQLPKDRFSAERLKGVDSTLKIQPAKLEDSAVYLCASGRLAGGQNEQFFGPGTRLTVL.

This rearrangement joins TRBV12-3 or TRBV12-4 to TRBJ2-7; 8 bases are shared with TRBD1. Trimming removed 6 bases from V and 12 bases from J; junction bases left unmatched: 16. The CDR3 totals 14 residues. In DNA form, the CDR3 reads TGTGCCAGCAGATCCGGGACAGGAGGGATACTGCGGTACTTC. The encoded protein is CASRSGTGGILRYF.

The genes are TRBV5-1 and TRBJ2-3; 9 bases are shared with TRBD1. This CDR3 has 17 residues. The V and J ends lost 0 bases and 4 bases, in that order; junction bases with no gene match: 9. CDR1 is SGHRS, CDR2 YFSETQ, per germline. CDR3 DNA sequence: TGCGCCAGCAGCTTGGGGTCCGGACAGGGGATCGCAGATACGCAGTATTTT. Encoded protein: CASSLGSGQGIADTQYF.

This clonotype was picked up a small number of times. V gene TRBV5-1 combines with J gene TRBJ2-1; D perhaps matches TRBD2 (6 bases). V was cut by 0 bases and J by 1 base, with 11 bases left in between. Germline V gene sequence: CDR1 SGHRS, CDR2 YFSETQ. CDR3 size: 16 residues. The chain's CDR3 is CASSLDGGRSYNEQFF. The CDR3 bases are TGCGCCAGCAGCTTGGATGGGGGGAGGTCCTACAATGAGCAGTTCTTC.

The chain recombines TRBV12-3 or TRBV12-4 with TRBJ2-5, with 12 bases fitting TRBD1. With V trimmed by 3 bases and J by 4 bases, 9 bases remained unmatched. This CDR3 comprises 17 residues. The CDR3 bases are TGTGCCAGCAGTTTCGAGGGACAGGGGGCTGTAGGAGAGACCCAGTACTTC. Translating gives CASSFEGQGAVGETQYF.

This clonotype has more than one count but fewer than ten. The chain links TRBV5-6 to TRBJ2-5; TRBD1 matches 7 bases. CDR1 SGHDT and CDR2 YYEEEE come from the germline V gene. The CDR3 has 14 residues. Losses at the gene ends were 4 bases for V and 3 bases for J; bases not matched to a gene: 6. In DNA form, the CDR3 reads TGTGCCAGCAGCGGCCTGACAGGGAAAGAGACCCAGTACTTC. This codes for CASSGLTGKETQYF.

In this sample, this clonotype turned up a few times. CDR3 coding DNA: TGTGCCAGTAGTAACCCCTCCTTTGCTGGACAGGGGCCCACTGAAGCTTTCTTT. Encoded protein: CASSNPSFAGQGPTEAFF. V is TRBV19 and J is TRBJ1-1, with 9 bases identical to TRBD1. Per germline, CDR1 LNHDA and CDR2 SQIVND (reference sequence). Unmatched junction bases numbered 16, after V lost 4 bases and J lost 4 bases. The CDR3 length is 18 residues.